A selection of T cell receptor beta chains follows, all from one sample in a study of blood T cell repertoires in COVID-19. Sequenced by immunoSEQ multiplex PCR; TCRdb stores in-frame clones only, minus some. The table lists about 250,000 clones, approximately 83% of them singletons. Material: PBMCs or T cells enriched from blood (not recorded which). The receptors shown here come from a middle-aged man who had recovered from COVID-19. CDR3s include the opening cysteine and the closing phenylalanine or tryptophan. A D gene is named only where the DNA matches it firmly. Only part of the rows carry a size: once, few, many, or a class if the clone is expanded.

TRBV11-2	NA	NA	TRBJ1-1	TGTGCCAGCAGGGGACTTGACAAAGGAGCTTTCTTT	CASRGLDKGAFF
TRBV6-1	NA	few	TRBJ1-3	TGTGCCAGCAGTGAATCTCCAGGGGCGCCCGGAAACACCATATATTTT	CASSESPGAPGNTIYF
TRBV5-8	TRBD1	NA	TRBJ1-1	TGTGCCAGCAGCTCGCCGGGACAGTGGAACACTGAAGCTTTCTTT	CASSSPGQWNTEAFF
TRBV6-6	NA	NA	TRBJ2-7	TGTGCCAGCATTTCGTTCGCAGGGGCCTCCAACGAGCAGTACTTC	CASISFAGASNEQYF
TRBV28	NA	NA	TRBJ1-1	TGTGCCAGCCGGGTTTCACTGGGAGTCACTGAAGCTTTCTTT	CASRVSLGVTEAFF
TRBV3-1/TRBV3-2	NA	NA	TRBJ1-3	TGTGCCAGCAGCCAAGAAAGAACGGCCAGGGGATACGGAAACACCATATATTTT	CASSQERTARGYGNTIYF
TRBV19	NA	NA	TRBJ2-1	TGTGCCAGTAGTAGAGGGACTCTTTACAATGAGCAGTTCTTC	CASSRGTLYNEQFF
TRBV18	TRBD1	NA	TRBJ2-7	TGTGCCAGCTCACCCGGGACAGGGGTAGTCTACGAGCAGTACTTC	CASSPGTGVVYEQYF
TRBV2	TRBD1	NA	TRBJ2-1	TGTGCCAGCAGTGAAGCTGGACAGGTCCTCAATGAGCAGTTCTTC	CASSEAGQVLNEQFF
TRBV9	TRBD1	few	TRBJ1-1	TGTGCCAGCAGCGTTACAGGGGAGGCTGAAGCTTTCTTT	CASSVTGEAEAFF
TRBV9	TRBD1	NA	TRBJ1-2	TGTGCCAGCAGCGTAGAGACAGGGTCGGTGGGCTATGGCTACACCTTC	CASSVETGSVGYGYTF
TRBV5-1	TRBD1	NA	TRBJ1-3	TGCGCCAGCAGCGCGTCCGGGACAGGGGGAGGAAACACCATATATTTT	CASSASGTGGGNTIYF
TRBV5-5	TRBD1	NA	TRBJ1-3	TGTGCCAGCAGCTTGCAACCCGGGACAGCTGGAAACACCATATATTTT	CASSLQPGTAGNTIYF
TRBV19	NA	NA	TRBJ1-3	TGTGCCAGTAGTATCGGAGAACCTGGAAACACCATATATTTT	CASSIGEPGNTIYF
TRBV6-5	NA	NA	TRBJ1-5	TGTGCCAGCAAATCGGCGGGGGGGTACAATCAGCCCCAGCATTTT	CASKSAGGYNQPQHF
TRBV6-4	NA	NA	TRBJ2-1	TGTGCCAGCAGTGGTAGCTTCAAAACCCCCTACAATGAGCAGTTCTTC	CASSGSFKTPYNEQFF
TRBV29-1	TRBD1	NA	TRBJ2-5	TGCAGCGTTGAGACAGGGGGCTTAGAGACCCAGTACTTC	CSVETGGLETQYF
TRBV27	TRBD1	NA	TRBJ2-5	TGTGCCAGCAGTTTTGGCAGGGGGCAGCAAGAGACCCAGTACTTC	CASSFGRGQQETQYF
TRBV5-1	TRBD1	NA	TRBJ2-3	TGCGCCAGCAGCTTAAACACAGGGGGCAGGTCAGATACGCAGTATTTT	CASSLNTGGRSDTQYF
TRBV7-2	TRBD1	NA	TRBJ2-1	TGTGCCAGCAGCCCGGACAGGGGGAATAGACGGGTTGAGCAGTTCTTC	CASSPDRGNRRVEQFF
TRBV5-4	TRBD1	NA	TRBJ1-2	TGTGCCAGCAGCCTAGGGACTCGACAGGGTGACTATGGCTACACCTTC	CASSLGTRQGDYGYTF
TRBV6-2/TRBV6-3	TRBD1	NA	TRBJ1-2	TGTGCCAGCAGTCGGACAGGAGACTATGGCTACACCTTC	CASSRTGDYGYTF
TRBV25-1	NA	NA	TRBJ2-3	TGTGCCAGCCCTGGGCCGCGTGCGGGGACTAGCACAGATACGCAGTATTTT	CASPGPRAGTSTDTQYF
TRBV2	TRBD2	NA	TRBJ2-6	TGTGCCAGCAGTGAACAGGGTGTCCTAGCGGGGCGCTCTGGGGCCAACGTCCTGACTTTC	CASSEQGVLAGRSGANVLTF
TRBV7-2	NA	NA	TRBJ1-4	TGTGCCAGCAGCTTATCTGGGGGCCTTGAAAAACTGTTTTTT	CASSLSGGLEKLFF
TRBV5-1	TRBD1	NA	TRBJ1-1	TGCGCCAGCGAAAGAACAGGGGCTAACACTGAAGCTTTCTTT	CASERTGANTEAFF
TRBV6-5	NA	NA	TRBJ2-2	TGTGCCAGCAGTTACTCTCAAGGGGGAATCGGGGAGCTGTTTTTT	CASSYSQGGIGELFF
TRBV9	NA	NA	TRBJ1-1	TGTGCCAGCAGCGTTAAGGGGGTGAACACTGAAGCTTTCTTT	CASSVKGVNTEAFF
TRBV6-4	TRBD1	NA	TRBJ1-5	TGTGCCAGCAGTGATCAGGAGGGGACAGGGAATCAGCCCCAGCATTTT	CASSDQEGTGNQPQHF
TRBV19	NA	NA	TRBJ1-1	TGTGCCATTCGGACAGCCGCGAACACTGAAGCTTTCTTT	CAIRTAANTEAFF
TRBV4-3	NA	few	TRBJ1-5	TGCGCCAGCAGCCAAGCTGTGGGCACTTACCAGCCCCAGCATTTT	CASSQAVGTYQPQHF
TRBV5-1	NA	NA	TRBJ1-3	TGCGCCAGCAGCTTGCGAAGAGGGGGAAACACCATATATTTT	CASSLRRGGNTIYF
TRBV10-3	NA	NA	TRBJ2-7	TGTGCCATCAGTGAGTCGAGCTCAGGGTCAAACGAGCAGTACTTC	CAISESSSGSNEQYF
TRBV3-1/TRBV3-2	NA	NA	TRBJ1-2	TGTGCCAGCAGCCCCAGGGCATCTTACTATGGCTACACCTTC	CASSPRASYYGYTF
TRBV11-3	TRBD2	NA	TRBJ2-7	TGTGCCAGCAGCTTAGGACTAGCGAGGGAGCAGTACTTC	CASSLGLAREQYF
TRBV7-3	TRBD2	NA	TRBJ2-1	TGTGCCAGCAGCTTCCCCGGGACTAGAGCCCTCCTGCGGGACAATGAGCAGTTCTTC	CASSFPGTRALLRDNEQFF
TRBV6-2/TRBV6-3	TRBD1	NA	TRBJ1-3	TGTGCCAGCAGCCGCCGGGACAGAGGGAACACCATATATTTT	CASSRRDRGNTIYF
TRBV7-9	NA	NA	TRBJ2-2	TGTGCCAGCACCGACCCGGCGGGCACCGGGGAGCTGTTTTTT	CASTDPAGTGELFF
TRBV4-3	TRBD1	NA	TRBJ1-1	TGCGCCAGCAGCCTTGGACAGGGGAAGGGGAACACTGAAGCTTTCTTT	CASSLGQGKGNTEAFF
TRBV27	TRBD1	NA	TRBJ1-6	TGTGCCAGCAGTTTAGACACAGGGGGGCTCTATAATTCACCCCTCCACTTT	CASSLDTGGLYNSPLHF
TRBV7-6	NA	NA	TRBJ2-7	TGTGCCAGCAGCTTAGTCGGTTCTACCTACGAGCAGTACTTC	CASSLVGSTYEQYF
TRBV2	NA	NA	TRBJ2-7	TGTGCCAGCAGTGGACAGGATCGGTACTTC	CASSGQDRYF
TRBV27	TRBD2	NA	TRBJ2-5	TGTGCCAGCAGTCCCCAGGATTTAGGACTAGCGGGCCACCAAGAGACCCAGTACTTC	CASSPQDLGLAGHQETQYF
TRBV18	TRBD2	NA	TRBJ2-1	TGTGCCAGCTCACCCGGGACTAGCGGGATAGGCTATGAGCAGTTCTTC	CASSPGTSGIGYEQFF
TRBV9	NA	NA	TRBJ2-2	TGTGCCAGCAGCGGAGCTCCAGGGGGGTTAGGCGGGGAGCTGTTTTTT	CASSGAPGGLGGELFF
TRBV7-2	NA	NA	TRBJ2-7	TGTGCCAGCAGCCCGGGATTCAGCTCCTACGAGCAGTACTTC	CASSPGFSSYEQYF
TRBV2	NA	NA	TRBJ2-1	TGTGCCAGCAGTCTCACTAGCTTTAATGAGCAGTTCTTC	CASSLTSFNEQFF
TRBV7-2	TRBD2	NA	TRBJ2-1	TGTGCCAGCAGCTTAAGCGGGATCCACAATGAGCAGTTCTTC	CASSLSGIHNEQFF
TRBV5-4	NA	NA	TRBJ2-2	TGTGCCAGCAGTTCCAGCACCGGGGAGCTGTTTTTT	CASSSSTGELFF